This TCR beta chain was recovered during a study of T cells in Graves' hyperthyroidism and ophthalmopathy. Only a few counts were recorded for this clonotype. The target antigen is unknown. In patients aged 18 to 65, hyperthyroidism was newly diagnosed, with duration under 2 months. Reasons for excluding patients were uncontrolled infection, other autoimmune disease, pregnancy or lactation. Fresh peripheral blood, about 9.6 ml, yielded the PBMCs. CDR3 length: 14 amino acids. From germline, CDR1 is SNHLY and CDR2 FYNNEI. Deletions cut 10 bases from V and 3 bases from J, with 16 bases between. The TCR beta CDR3 regions underwent amplification using RNA transcripts as the source. TCR CDR3 underwent first-round RT-PCR with the HTBI primer set. TCRdb recomputed calls from the multiplex PCR reads with MiXCR, one row per CDR3 protein. Of 340,000 or so distinct CDR3 sequences listed, roughly 21% are singletons.

Findings and caveats of the study: Stable hyperthyroidism and ophthalmopathy were separated using 13 V-J signatures.

The V and J genes are TRBV2 and TRBJ2-4, with D perhaps TRBD2 (5 bases). Sequencing input: blood. This clonotype was obtained from a woman aged 50 to 60 with Graves' hyperthyroidism. The DNA for the CDR3 is TGTGCCACCAGCCTCCCTAGCAGCAAAAACATTCAGTACTTC. It is translated as CATSLPSSKNIQYF.